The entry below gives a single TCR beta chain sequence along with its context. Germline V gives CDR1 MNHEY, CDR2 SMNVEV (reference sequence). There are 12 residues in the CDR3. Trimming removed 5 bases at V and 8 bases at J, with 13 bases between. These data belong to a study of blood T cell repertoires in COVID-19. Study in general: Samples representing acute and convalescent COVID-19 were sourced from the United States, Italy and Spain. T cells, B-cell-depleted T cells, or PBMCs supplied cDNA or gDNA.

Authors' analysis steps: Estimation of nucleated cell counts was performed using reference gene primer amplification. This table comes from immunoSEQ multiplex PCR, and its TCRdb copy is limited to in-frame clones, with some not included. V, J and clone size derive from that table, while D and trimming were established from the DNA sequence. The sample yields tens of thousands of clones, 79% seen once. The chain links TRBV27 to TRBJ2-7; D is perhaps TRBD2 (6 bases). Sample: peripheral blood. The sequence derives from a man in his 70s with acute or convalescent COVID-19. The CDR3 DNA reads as TGTGCCAGCAGTCGGGACTTCTTGCAGCAGTACTTC. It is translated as CASSRDFLQQYF.